Each of the 23 T cell receptor beta chains below was sequenced from the same sample in a study of CD8+ T cells in alopecia areata. Following RNA extraction, reverse transcription yielded cDNA that acted as the sequencing template. Data came from immunoSEQ multiplex PCR; TCRdb stores just in-frame clones and leaves some out. The table has about 200,000 clones, 35% to 40% seen once. Treatment of the sample: oral pan-JAK inhibitor, 5-10 mg twice daily. This specimen consisted of CD4+ T cells sorted from blood, obtained between weeks 30 and 35, from a patient treated with tofacitinib. These receptors all stem from a human donor with alopecia areata.

This clone has just a few counts. This chain links TRBV9 with TRBJ1-4, with a weak D call TRBD1 (6 bases). V was cut by 3 bases and J by 7 bases, with 16 bases left in between. The length of the CDR3 is 15 residues. Germline V gene data show CDR1 as SGDLS and CDR2 as YYNGEE. The CDR3 loop is CASSAQTDSREKLFF. In nucleotides, the CDR3 is TGTGCCAGCAGCGCCCAGACGGACAGTCGTGAAAAACTGTTTTTT.

The chain links TRBV29-1 to TRBJ2-5; D remains unclear. The CDR3 covers 14 residues. The V and J ends lost 3 bases and 5 bases respectively, with 16 bases between them. Germline V gene data show CDR1 as SQVTM and CDR2 as ANQGSEA. In DNA, the CDR3 is TGCAGCGTTGAGGGCTTCTGGGTTCCGGAGACCCAGTACTTC. Encoded protein: CSVEGFWVPETQYF.

V usage is TRBV15 and J usage is TRBJ2-5; D possibly corresponds to TRBD2 (6 bases). The germline CDR1 and CDR2 sequences are LNHNV and YYDKDF (reference sequence). The V and J ends lost 0 bases and 1 base respectively, with 12 bases between them. The length of the CDR3 is 16 residues. This CDR3 is CATSRDGGLTQETQYF. In nucleotides, the CDR3 is TGTGCCACCAGCAGAGATGGGGGACTTACCCAAGAGACCCAGTACTTC.

This clone was counted only a few times. The chain employs TRBV30 and TRBJ1-6, with no clear D. The CDR3 length is 14 residues. Trimming left V 2 bases short and J 8 bases short, with 13 bases between. CDR1 GTSNPN and CDR2 SVGIG come from the germline V gene (reference sequence). The CDR3 sequence is CAWSHTALDSPLHF. CDR3 in DNA: TGTGCCTGGAGTCATACGGCGCTGGATTCACCCCTCCACTTT.

The rearrangement links TRBV18 to TRBJ2-1, with D perhaps matching TRBD2 (5 bases). The V gene's germline CDR1 is KGHSH and CDR2 LQKENI. The germline V and J ends were trimmed by 3 bases and 10 bases, with 25 bases remaining between them. The CDR3 runs to 17 residues. The CDR3 protein is CASSPSTSESPGSEQFF. The CDR3 coding sequence is TGTGCCAGCTCACCGTCAACCAGTGAAAGTCCGGGGAGCGAGCAGTTCTTC.

This clone was detected only a few times. The rearrangement uses TRBV7-9 and TRBJ2-7, with D possibly being TRBD1 (5 bases). The CDR3 is 14 amino acids. V lost 5 bases and J 2 bases, leaving 13 bases between the germline ends. The germline V gene encodes CDR1 SEHNR and CDR2 FQNEAQ (reference sequence). The CDR3 loop is CASSPSGATYEQYF. The CDR3 DNA reads as TGTGCCAGCAGCCCTAGTGGGGCCACCTACGAGCAGTACTTC.

This chain joins TRBV7-2 and TRBJ1-2; no clear D gene. With 3 bases removed from V and 4 bases from J, the gap between germline ends came to 6 bases. CDR3 length: 12 amino acids. The germline V gene has CDR1 SGHTA and CDR2 FQGNSA. This CDR3 is CASSLTVYGYTF. The CDR3 coding sequence is TGTGCCAGCAGCTTGACGGTCTATGGCTACACCTTC.

The sample holds one count of this clone. This chain links TRBV30 with TRBJ2-1, with D maybe TRBD1 (6 bases). Germline CDR1 reads GTSNPN; CDR2 reads SVGIG (reference sequence). The V end was cut by 0 bases, the J end by 4 bases, with 13 bases between. The CDR3 has 15 residues. CDR3 bases: TGTGCCTGGAGTGTACCCAGGGGCCTATACAATGAGCAGTTCTTC. Amino acids: CAWSVPRGLYNEQFF.

V is TRBV9 and J is TRBJ1-2; a weak D match, TRBD1 (5 bases). The CDR3 spans 15 residues. The V gene's germline CDR1 is SGDLS and CDR2 YYNGEE. V was clipped by 3 bases and J by 0 bases, with 12 bases between them. CDR3 sequence: CASSGGGGANYGYTF. The CDR3 bases are TGTGCCAGCAGCGGCGGCGGAGGGGCTAACTATGGCTACACCTTC.

This clone was detected only a few times. J is TRBJ2-7 and V is TRBV9, with D perhaps TRBD2 (5 bases). V lost 3 bases to trimming and J lost 0 bases, with 10 bases between them. Germline CDR1 and CDR2: SGDLS and YYNGEE. The CDR3 totals 14 residues. CDR3 protein: CASSGLRVSYEQYF. CDR3 coding DNA: TGTGCCAGCAGCGGTCTGAGGGTCTCCTACGAGCAGTACTTC.

The rearrangement uses TRBV27 and TRBJ1-5; TRBD1 matches at 9 bases. The CDR3 length is 17 residues. After removal of 1 base from V and 4 bases from J, the junction contained 8 bases not matched to a gene. Germline values: CDR1 MNHEY, CDR2 SMNVEV (reference sequence). The CDR3 sequence: CASSLFSTGGVNQPQHF. Written as DNA, the CDR3 is TGTGCCAGCAGTTTATTCAGCACAGGGGGCGTTAATCAGCCCCAGCATTTT.

The chain is built from TRBV30 and TRBJ1-5; no firm D call. V was clipped by 1 base and J by 3 bases, with 7 bases between them. CDR3 length equals 13 residues. Germline V lookup: CDR1 GTSNPN, CDR2 SVGIG (reference sequence). CDR3 amino acids: CAWSAQNNQPQHF. For the CDR3, the DNA is TGTGCCTGGAGTGCACAGAACAATCAGCCCCAGCATTTT.

This clone was counted between two and nine times. The rearrangement links TRBV5-1 to TRBJ2-7, with D unresolved. The V gene's germline CDR1 is SGHRS and CDR2 YFSETQ. The CDR3 consists of 12 residues. Trimming cost V 0 bases and J 6 bases, with 7 bases left between them. The CDR3 region has the DNA TGCGCCAGCAGCTTGGAAGTGGGCGAGCAGTACTTC. It encodes CASSLEVGEQYF. Supplemented by reference TRBV5-1 and TRBJ2-7, the full variable domain reads KAGVTQTPRYLIKTRGQQVTLSCSPISGHRSVSWYQQTPGQGLQFLFEYFSETQRNKGNFPGRFSGRQFSNSRSEMNVSTLELGDSALYLCASSLEVGEQYFGPGTRLTVT.

The rearrangement uses TRBV19 and TRBJ1-5; D is undetermined. CDR1 is LNHDA and CDR2 is SQIVND in the germline V gene (reference sequence). Trimming removed 7 bases at V and 2 bases at J, with 15 bases between. The CDR3 length is 15 residues. CDR3 nucleotides: TGTGCCAGTACCACTGGGGAGGGTCGCAATCAGCCCCAGCATTTT. This gives the protein CASTTGEGRNQPQHF. The whole variable domain, filled in from reference TRBV19 and TRBJ1-5, reads DGGITQSPKYLFRKEGQNVTLSCEQNLNHDAMYWYRQDPGQGLRLIYYSQIVNDFQKGDIAEGYSVSREKKESFPLTVTSAQKNPTAFYLCASTTGEGRNQPQHFGDGTRLSIL.

The chain uses TRBV29-1 and TRBJ1-5; D not resolved. Between the trimmed V and J ends, which lost 4 bases and 1 base, there was a span of 14 bases. Looked up from germline, CDR1 is SQVTM and CDR2 is ANQGSEA. The CDR3 has 15 amino acids. CDR3 residues: CSVVGWGPSNQPQHF. Here the CDR3 DNA reads TGCAGCGTTGTGGGTTGGGGTCCCAGCAATCAGCCCCAGCATTTT.

V gene TRBV30 combines with J gene TRBJ1-6; 7 positions agree with TRBD1. Germline V gene data show CDR1 as GTSNPN and CDR2 as SVGIG (reference sequence). V lost 1 base to trimming and J lost 10 bases; unmatched junction nucleotides: 4. The CDR3 totals 13 residues. CDR3 DNA: TGTGCCTGGAGTGAAGGGGGCCGATCACCCCTCCACTTT. This codes for CAWSEGGRSPLHF.

The chain has TRBV6-5 and TRBJ2-7; D unresolved. From germline, CDR1 is MNHEY and CDR2 SVGAGI. The CDR3 has 14 amino acids. Trimming left V 2 bases short and J 5 bases short, with 13 bases between. CDR3: CASSYRGSANEQYF. CDR3 in DNA: TGTGCCAGCAGTTACAGAGGATCAGCCAACGAGCAGTACTTC.

The table lists this clone with a few counts. The rearrangement links TRBV29-1 to TRBJ2-3; 12 nucleotides agree with TRBD1. Per germline, CDR1 SQVTM and CDR2 ANQGSEA. J was trimmed by 4 bases and V by 5 bases; bases with no gene match: 7. CDR3 length: 15 amino acids. The CDR3 loop is CSVISGTGGADTQYF. CDR3 sequence (DNA): TGCAGCGTTATAAGTGGGACAGGGGGCGCAGATACGCAGTATTTT.

This chain links TRBV2 with TRBJ2-4; perhaps TRBD1 as D (6 bases). Germline V CDR1 and CDR2: SNHLY, FYNNEI. CDR3 length: 15 amino acids. Trimming removed 6 bases from V and 9 bases from J, with 21 bases in between. The CDR3 loop is CASSRETGPVVIQYF. The CDR3 region has the DNA TGTGCCAGCAGCCGCGAAACAGGGCCCGTTGTCATTCAGTACTTC.

The CDR3 bases are TGCGCCAGCAGCTTGGGGCCTCAAGAGACCCAGTACTTC. Amino acids: CASSLGPQETQYF. This rearrangement joins TRBV5-1 to TRBJ2-5; unclear D gene. The V and J ends lost 0 bases and 2 bases respectively, with 5 bases between them. Germline lookup yields CDR1 SGHRS and CDR2 YFSETQ. The CDR3 is 13 residues long.

The rearrangement uses TRBV2 and TRBJ2-2; the D call may be TRBD1 or TRBD2 (5 bases each). CDR1 and CDR2 (germline): SNHLY, FYNNEI. Trimming left V 9 bases short and J 3 bases short, with 11 bases between. This CDR3 has 13 residues. The CDR3 coding sequence is TGTGCCAGTGGGACGCTGTACACCGGGGAGCTGTTTTTT. Its translation: CASGTLYTGELFF. Supplemented by reference TRBV2 and TRBJ2-2, the full variable domain reads EPEVTQTPSHQVTQMGQEVILRCVPISNHLYFYWYRQILGQKVEFLVSFYNNEISEKSEIFDDQFSVERPDGSNFTLKIRSTKLEDSAMYFCASGTLYTGELFFGEGSRLTVL.

The chain carries TRBV4-1 and TRBJ2-7, with 8 bases fitting TRBD2. Germline V lookup: CDR1 MGHRA, CDR2 YSYEKL. V dropped 2 bases and J dropped 12; count of bases not matched to a gene: 6. The CDR3 totals 12 residues. The CDR3: CASSQLAGPPYF. The CDR3, as DNA: TGCGCCAGCAGCCAATTAGCGGGACCCCCGTACTTC.

A few counts support this clone. This chain links TRBV15 with TRBJ2-3; 11 bases fit TRBD2. Germline CDR1 reads LNHNV; CDR2 reads YYDKDF (reference sequence). V was clipped by 4 bases and J by 6 bases; unmatched bases: 9. The CDR3 runs 16 residues. DNA of the CDR3: TGTGCCACCAGCACCCATCAAGGGACTAGCGGTGATACGCAGTATTTT. This gives the protein CATSTHQGTSGDTQYF.